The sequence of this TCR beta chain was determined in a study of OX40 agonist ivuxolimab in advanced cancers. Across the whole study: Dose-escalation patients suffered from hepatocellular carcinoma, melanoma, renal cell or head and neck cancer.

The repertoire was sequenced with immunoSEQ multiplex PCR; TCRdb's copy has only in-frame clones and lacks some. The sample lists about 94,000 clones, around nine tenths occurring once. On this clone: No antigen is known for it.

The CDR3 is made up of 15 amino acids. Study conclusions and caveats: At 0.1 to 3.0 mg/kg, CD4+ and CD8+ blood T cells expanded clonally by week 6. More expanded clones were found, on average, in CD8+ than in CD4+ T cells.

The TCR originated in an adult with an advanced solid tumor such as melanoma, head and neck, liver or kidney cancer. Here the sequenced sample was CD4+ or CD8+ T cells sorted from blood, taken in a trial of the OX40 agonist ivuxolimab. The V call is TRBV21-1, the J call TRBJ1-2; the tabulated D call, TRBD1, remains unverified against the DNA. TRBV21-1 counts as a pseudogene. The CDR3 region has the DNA TGTGCCAGCCTAAACTCAGGTATCATCCGCTATGGCTACACCTTC. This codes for CASLNSGIIRYGYTF.